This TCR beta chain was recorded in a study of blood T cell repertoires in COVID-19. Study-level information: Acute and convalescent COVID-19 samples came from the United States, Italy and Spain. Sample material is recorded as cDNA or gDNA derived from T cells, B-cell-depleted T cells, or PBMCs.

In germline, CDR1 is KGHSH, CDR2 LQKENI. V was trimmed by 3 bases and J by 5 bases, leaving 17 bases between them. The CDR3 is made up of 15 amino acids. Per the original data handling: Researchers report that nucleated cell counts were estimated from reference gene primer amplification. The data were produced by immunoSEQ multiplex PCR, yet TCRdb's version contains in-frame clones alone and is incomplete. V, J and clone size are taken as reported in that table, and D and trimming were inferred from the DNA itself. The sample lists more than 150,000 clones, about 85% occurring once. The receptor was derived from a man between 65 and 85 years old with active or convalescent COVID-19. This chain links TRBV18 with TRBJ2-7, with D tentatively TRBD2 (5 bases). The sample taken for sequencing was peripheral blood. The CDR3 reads CASSPGERNNHEQYF. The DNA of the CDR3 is TGTGCCAGCTCACCGGGAGAACGGAACAACCACGAGCAGTACTTC.